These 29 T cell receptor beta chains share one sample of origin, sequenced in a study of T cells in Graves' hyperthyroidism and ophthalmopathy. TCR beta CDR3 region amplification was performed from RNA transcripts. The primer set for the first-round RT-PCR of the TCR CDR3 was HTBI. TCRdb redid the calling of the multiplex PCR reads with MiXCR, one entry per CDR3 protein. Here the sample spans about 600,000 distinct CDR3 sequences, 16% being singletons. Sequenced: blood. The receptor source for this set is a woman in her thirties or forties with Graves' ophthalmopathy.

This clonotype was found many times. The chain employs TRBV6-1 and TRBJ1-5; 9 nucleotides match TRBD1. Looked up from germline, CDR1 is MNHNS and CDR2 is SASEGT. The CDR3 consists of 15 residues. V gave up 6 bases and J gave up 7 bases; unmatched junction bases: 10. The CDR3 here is CASSPRDRVNQPQHF. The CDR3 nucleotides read TGTGCCAGCAGCCCCCGGGACAGGGTCAACCAGCCCCAGCATTTT.

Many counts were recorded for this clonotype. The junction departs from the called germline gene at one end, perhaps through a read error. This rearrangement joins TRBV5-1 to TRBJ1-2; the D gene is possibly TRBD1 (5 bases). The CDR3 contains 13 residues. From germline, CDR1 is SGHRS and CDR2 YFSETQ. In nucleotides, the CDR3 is TGTGCCAGCAGTTTCGGGGGTGGCTATGGCTACACCTTC. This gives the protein CASSFGGGYGYTF.

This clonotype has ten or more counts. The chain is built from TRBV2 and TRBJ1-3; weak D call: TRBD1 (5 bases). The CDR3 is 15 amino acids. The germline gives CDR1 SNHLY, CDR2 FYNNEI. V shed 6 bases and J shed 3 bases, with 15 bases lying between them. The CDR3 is CASSKAARDGNTIYF. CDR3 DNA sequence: TGTGCCAGCAGCAAGGCCGCCAGGGATGGAAACACCATATATTTT. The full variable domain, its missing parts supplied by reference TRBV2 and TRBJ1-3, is EPEVTQTPSHQVTQMGQEVILRCVPISNHLYFYWYRQILGQKVEFLVSFYNNEISEKSEIFDDQFSVERPDGSNFTLKIRSTKLEDSAMYFCASSKAARDGNTIYFGEGSWLTVV.

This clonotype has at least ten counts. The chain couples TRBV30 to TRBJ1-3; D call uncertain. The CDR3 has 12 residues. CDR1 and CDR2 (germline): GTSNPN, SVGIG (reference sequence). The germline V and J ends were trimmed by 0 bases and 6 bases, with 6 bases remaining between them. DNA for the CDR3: TGTGCCTGGAGTGTACTCGAAAACACCATATATTTT. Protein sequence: CAWSVLENTIYF.

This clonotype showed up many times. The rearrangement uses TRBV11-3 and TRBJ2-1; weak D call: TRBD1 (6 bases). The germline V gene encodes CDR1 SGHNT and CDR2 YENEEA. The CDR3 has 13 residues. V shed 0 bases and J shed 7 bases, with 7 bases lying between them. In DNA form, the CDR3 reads TGTGCCAGCAGCTTAGAGAGGGGGAATGAGCAGTTCTTC. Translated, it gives CASSLERGNEQFF.

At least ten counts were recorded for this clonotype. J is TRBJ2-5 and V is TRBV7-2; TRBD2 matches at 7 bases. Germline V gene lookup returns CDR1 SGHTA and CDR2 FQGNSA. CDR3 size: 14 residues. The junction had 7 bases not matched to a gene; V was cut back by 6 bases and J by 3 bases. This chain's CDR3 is CASRTARGKETQYF. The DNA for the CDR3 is TGTGCCAGCAGAACCGCGCGGGGGAAAGAGACCCAGTACTTC.

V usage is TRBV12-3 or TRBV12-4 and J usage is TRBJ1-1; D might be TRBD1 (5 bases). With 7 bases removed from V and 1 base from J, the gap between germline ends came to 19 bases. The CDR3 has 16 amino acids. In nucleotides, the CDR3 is TGTGCCAGCACCTCGGGAAGGGGAGGGTGGAACACTGAAGCTTTCTTT. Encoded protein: CASTSGRGGWNTEAFF.

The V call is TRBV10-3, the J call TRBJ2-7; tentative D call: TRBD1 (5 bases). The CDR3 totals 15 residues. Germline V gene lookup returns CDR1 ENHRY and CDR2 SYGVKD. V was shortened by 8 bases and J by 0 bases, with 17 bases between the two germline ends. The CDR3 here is CAISIDSPISYEQYF. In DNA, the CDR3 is TGTGCCATCTCAATCGACAGTCCCATCTCCTACGAGCAGTACTTC.

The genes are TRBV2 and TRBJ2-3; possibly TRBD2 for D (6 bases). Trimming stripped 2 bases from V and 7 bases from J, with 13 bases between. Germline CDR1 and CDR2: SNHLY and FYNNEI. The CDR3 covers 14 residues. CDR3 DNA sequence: TGTGCCAGCAGTGAATTGCCGGACTACAATACGCAGTATTTT. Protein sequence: CASSELPDYNTQYF.

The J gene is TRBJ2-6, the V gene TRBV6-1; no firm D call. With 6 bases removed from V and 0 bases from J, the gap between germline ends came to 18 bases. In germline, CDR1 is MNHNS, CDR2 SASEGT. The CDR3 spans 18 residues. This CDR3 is CASSEARRTGSGANVLTF. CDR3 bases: TGTGCCAGCAGCGAGGCGCGACGTACTGGCTCTGGGGCCAACGTCCTGACTTTC.

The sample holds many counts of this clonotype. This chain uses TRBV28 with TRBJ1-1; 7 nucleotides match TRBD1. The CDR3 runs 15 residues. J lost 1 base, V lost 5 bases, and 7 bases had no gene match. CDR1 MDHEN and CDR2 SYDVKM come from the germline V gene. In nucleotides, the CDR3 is TGTGCCAGCAGTCTGTCCGGGACAGCGAACACTGAAGCTTTCTTT. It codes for CASSLSGTANTEAFF.

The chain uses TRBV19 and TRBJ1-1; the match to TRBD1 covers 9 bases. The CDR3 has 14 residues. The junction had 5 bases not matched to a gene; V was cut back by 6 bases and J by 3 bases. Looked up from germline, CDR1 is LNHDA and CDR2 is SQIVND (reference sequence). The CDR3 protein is CASSEDRGYTEAFF. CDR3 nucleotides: TGTGCCAGTAGCGAGGACAGGGGTTACACTGAAGCTTTCTTT.

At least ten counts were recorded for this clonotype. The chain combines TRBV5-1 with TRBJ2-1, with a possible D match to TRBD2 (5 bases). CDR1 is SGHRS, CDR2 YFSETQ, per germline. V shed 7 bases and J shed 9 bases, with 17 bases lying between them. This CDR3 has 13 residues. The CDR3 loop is CASAEKEVSEQFF. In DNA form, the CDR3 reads TGCGCCAGCGCAGAGAAGGAGGTTAGTGAGCAGTTCTTC. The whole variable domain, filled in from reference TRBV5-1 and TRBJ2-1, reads KAGVTQTPRYLIKTRGQQVTLSCSPISGHRSVSWYQQTPGQGLQFLFEYFSETQRNKGNFPGRFSGRQFSNSRSEMNVSTLELGDSALYLCASAEKEVSEQFFGPGTRLTVL.

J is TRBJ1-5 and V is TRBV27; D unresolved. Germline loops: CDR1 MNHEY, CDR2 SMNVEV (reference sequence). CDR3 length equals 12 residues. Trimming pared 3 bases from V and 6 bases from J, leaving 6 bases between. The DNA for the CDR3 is TGTGCCAGCAGTTTCGAGGGTCAGCCCCAGCATTTT. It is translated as CASSFEGQPQHF.

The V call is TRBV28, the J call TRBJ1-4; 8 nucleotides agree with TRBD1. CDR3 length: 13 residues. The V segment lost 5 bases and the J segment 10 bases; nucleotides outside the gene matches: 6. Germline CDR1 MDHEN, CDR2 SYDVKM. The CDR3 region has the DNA TGTGCCAGCAGTGCCGGACAGGGTAGAAAACTGTTTTTT. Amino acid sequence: CASSAGQGRKLFF.

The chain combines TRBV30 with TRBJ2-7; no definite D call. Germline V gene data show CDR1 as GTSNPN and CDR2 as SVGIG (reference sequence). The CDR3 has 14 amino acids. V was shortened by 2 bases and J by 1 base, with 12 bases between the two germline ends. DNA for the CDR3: TGTGCCTGGAGTTCCGGACCATTTTCCTACGAGCAGTACTTC. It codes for CAWSSGPFSYEQYF.

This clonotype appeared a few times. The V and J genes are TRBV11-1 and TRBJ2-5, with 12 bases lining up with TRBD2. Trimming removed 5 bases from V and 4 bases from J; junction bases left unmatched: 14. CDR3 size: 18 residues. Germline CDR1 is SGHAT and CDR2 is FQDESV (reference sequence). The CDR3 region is CASSRDLLAGGRGETQYF. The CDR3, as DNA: TGTGCCAGCAGCCGCGACCTACTAGCGGGGGGACGGGGAGAGACCCAGTACTTC.

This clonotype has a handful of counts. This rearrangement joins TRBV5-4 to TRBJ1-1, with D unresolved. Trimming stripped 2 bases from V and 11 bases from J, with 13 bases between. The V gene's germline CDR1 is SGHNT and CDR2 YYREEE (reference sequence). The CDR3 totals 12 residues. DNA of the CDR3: TGTGCCAGCAGCTTTGGGGTCGGGGAGGCTTTCTTT. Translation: CASSFGVGEAFF.

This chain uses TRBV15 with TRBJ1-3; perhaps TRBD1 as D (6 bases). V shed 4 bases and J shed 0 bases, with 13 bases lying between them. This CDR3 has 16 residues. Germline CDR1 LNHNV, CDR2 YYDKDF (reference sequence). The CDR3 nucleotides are TGTGCCACCAGCATAACACGGACAGACTCTGGAAACACCATATATTTT. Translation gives CATSITRTDSGNTIYF.

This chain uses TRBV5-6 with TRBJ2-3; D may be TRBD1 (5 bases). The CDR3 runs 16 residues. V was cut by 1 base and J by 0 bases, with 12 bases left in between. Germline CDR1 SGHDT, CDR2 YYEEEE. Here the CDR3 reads CASSLIKGWSTDTQYF. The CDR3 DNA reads TGTGCCAGCAGCTTGATCAAGGGGTGGAGCACAGATACGCAGTATTTT.

CDR3 sequence: CASSQDTIQEQYF. The CDR3 DNA sequence: TGTGCCAGCAGCCAAGATACCATCCAGGAGCAGTACTTC. The J gene is TRBJ2-7, the V gene TRBV14; D is unresolved. The germline V gene encodes CDR1 SGHDN and CDR2 FVKESK. The CDR3 runs to 13 residues. Between the trimmed V and J ends, which lost 0 bases and 7 bases, there was a span of 10 bases.

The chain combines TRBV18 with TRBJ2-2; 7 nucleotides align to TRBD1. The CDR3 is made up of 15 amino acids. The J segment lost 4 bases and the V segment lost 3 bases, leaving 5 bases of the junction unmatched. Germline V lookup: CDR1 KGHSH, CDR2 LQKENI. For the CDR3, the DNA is TGTGCCAGCTCACCGTTGGGACAGACCACCGGGGAGCTGTTTTTT. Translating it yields CASSPLGQTTGELFF.

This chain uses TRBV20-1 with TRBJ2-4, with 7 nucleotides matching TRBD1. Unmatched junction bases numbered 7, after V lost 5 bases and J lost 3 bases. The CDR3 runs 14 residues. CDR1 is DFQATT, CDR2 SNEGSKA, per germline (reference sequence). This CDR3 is CSAFRGTVKNIQYF. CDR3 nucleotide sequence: TGCAGTGCTTTCAGGGGGACAGTCAAAAACATTCAGTACTTC.

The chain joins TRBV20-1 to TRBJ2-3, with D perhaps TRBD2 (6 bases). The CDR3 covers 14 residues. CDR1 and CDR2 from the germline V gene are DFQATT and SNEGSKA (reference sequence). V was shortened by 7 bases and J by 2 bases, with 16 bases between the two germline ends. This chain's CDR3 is CSGEGGPPTDTQYF. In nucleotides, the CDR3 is TGCAGTGGAGAAGGAGGGCCCCCCACAGATACGCAGTATTTT.

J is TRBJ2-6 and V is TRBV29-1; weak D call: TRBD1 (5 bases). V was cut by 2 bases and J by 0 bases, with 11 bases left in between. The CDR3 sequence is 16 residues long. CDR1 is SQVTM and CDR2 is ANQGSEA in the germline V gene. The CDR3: CSVELHRSSGANVLTF. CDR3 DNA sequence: TGCAGCGTTGAATTACACAGGAGCTCTGGGGCCAACGTCCTGACTTTC.

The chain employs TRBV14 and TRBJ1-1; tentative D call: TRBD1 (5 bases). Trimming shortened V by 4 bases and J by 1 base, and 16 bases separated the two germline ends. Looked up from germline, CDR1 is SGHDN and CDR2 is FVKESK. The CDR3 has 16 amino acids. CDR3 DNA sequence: TGTGCCAGCAGCCCGACCGGGGCGCCGGGGAACACTGAAGCTTTCTTT. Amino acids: CASSPTGAPGNTEAFF.

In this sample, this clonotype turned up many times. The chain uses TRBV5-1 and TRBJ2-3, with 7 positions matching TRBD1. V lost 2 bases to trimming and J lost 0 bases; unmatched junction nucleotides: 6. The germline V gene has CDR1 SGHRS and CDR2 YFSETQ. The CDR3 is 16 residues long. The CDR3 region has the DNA TGCGCCAGCAGCTTAACCGGGACAGCAAGCACAGATACGCAGTATTTT. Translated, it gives CASSLTGTASTDTQYF.

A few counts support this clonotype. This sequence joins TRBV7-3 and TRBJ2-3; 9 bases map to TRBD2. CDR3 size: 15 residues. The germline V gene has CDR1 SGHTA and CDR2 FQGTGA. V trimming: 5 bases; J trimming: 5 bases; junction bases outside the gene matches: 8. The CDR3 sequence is CASSLSGGRGDTQYF. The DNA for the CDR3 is TGTGCCAGCAGCCTCAGCGGGGGGCGGGGAGATACGCAGTATTTT.

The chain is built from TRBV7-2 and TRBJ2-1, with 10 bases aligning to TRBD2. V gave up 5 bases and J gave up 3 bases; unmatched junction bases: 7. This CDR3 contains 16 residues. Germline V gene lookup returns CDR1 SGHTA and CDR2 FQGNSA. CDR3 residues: CASSQVLAGFYNEQFF. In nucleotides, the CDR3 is TGTGCCAGCAGCCAGGTACTAGCGGGGTTCTACAATGAGCAGTTCTTC. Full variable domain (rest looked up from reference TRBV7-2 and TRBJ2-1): GAGVSQSPSNKVTEKGKDVELRCDPISGHTALYWYRQSLGQGLEFLIYFQGNSAPDKSGLPSDRFSAERTGGSVSTLTIQRTQQEDSAVYLCASSQVLAGFYNEQFFGPGTRLTVL.